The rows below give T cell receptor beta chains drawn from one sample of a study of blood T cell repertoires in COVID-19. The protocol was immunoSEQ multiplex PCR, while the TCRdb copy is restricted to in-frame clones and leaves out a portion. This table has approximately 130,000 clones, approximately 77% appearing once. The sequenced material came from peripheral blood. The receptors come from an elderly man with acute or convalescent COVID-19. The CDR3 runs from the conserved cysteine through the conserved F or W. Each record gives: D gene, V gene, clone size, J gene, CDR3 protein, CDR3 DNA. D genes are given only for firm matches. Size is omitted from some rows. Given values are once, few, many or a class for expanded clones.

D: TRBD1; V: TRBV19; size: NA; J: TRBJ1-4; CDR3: CASSVTGTGYEKLFF; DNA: TGTGCCAGTAGTGTCACCGGGACAGGGTATGAAAAACTGTTTTTT
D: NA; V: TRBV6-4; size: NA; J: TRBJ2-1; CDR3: CASSVGGKAEQFF; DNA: TGTGCCAGCTCCGTAGGAGGGAAGGCTGAGCAGTTCTTC
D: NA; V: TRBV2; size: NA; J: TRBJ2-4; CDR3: CASSGLSDIQYF; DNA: TGTGCCAGCAGTGGTCTTAGCGACATTCAGTACTTC
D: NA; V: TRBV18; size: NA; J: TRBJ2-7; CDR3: CASSPLGDTGSYEQYF; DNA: TGTGCCAGCTCACCATTAGGGGACACCGGCTCCTACGAGCAGTACTTC
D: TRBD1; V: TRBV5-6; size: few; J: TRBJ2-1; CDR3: CASSRTGGSSYNEQFF; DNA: TGTGCCAGCAGCCGGACAGGGGGGAGCTCCTACAATGAGCAGTTCTTC
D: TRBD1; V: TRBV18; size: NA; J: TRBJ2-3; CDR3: CASSPGTGSTDTQYF; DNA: TGTGCCAGCTCACCTGGGACAGGGAGCACAGATACGCAGTATTTT
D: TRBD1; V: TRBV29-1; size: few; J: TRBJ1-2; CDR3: CSVVTGGDYGYTF; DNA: TGCAGCGTTGTCACAGGGGGCGACTATGGCTACACCTTC
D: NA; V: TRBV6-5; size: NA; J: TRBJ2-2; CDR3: CASARGELFF; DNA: TGTGCCAGCGCGAGGGGGGAGCTGTTTTTT
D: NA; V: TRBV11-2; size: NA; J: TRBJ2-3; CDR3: CASSQGDTQYF; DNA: TGTGCCAGCAGCCAGGGGGATACGCAGTATTTT
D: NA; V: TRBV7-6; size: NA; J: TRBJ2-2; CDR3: CASSPTYTGAGELFF; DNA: TGTGCCAGCAGCCCGACTTACACGGGGGCCGGGGAGCTGTTTTTT
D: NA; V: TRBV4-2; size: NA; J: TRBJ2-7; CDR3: CASSQRRDTGSYEQYF; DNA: TGTGCCAGCAGCCAGAGACGGGACACCGGCTCGTACGAGCAGTACTTC
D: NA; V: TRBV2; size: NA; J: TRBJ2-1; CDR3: CASKETGEQFF; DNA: TGTGCCAGCAAGGAGACTGGGGAGCAGTTCTTC
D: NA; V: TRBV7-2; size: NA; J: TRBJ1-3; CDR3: CASSLARVDTIYF; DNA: TGTGCCAGCAGCTTAGCCAGGGTGGACACCATATATTTT
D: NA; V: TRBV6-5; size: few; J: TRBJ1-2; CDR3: CASSYSSLNNYGYTF; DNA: TGTGCCAGCAGTTACTCGTCTCTAAATAACTATGGCTACACCTTC
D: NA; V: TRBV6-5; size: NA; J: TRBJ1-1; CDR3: CASRTGSTTEAFF; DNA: TGTGCCAGCAGAACAGGGAGTACCACTGAAGCTTTCTTT
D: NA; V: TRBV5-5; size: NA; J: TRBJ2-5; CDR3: CASSRRGLQETQYF; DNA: TGTGCCAGCAGCCGCAGGGGATTACAAGAGACCCAGTACTTC
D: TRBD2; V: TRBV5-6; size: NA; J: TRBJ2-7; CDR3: CASSSYLGLADYEQYF; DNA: TGTGCCAGCAGCTCCTATCTGGGACTAGCGGACTACGAGCAGTACTTC
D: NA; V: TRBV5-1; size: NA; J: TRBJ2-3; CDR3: CASSFTTTSTDTQYF; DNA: TGCGCCAGCAGCTTTACGACTACGAGCACAGATACGCAGTATTTT
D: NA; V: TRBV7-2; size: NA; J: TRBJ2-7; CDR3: CASSLGAGGTYEQYF; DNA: TGTGCCAGCAGCTTAGGGGCAGGGGGGACCTACGAGCAGTACTTC
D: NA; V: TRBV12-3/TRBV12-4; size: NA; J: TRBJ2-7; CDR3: CASTLAGKNEQYF; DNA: TGTGCCAGCACCTTGGCGGGTAAGAACGAGCAGTACTTC
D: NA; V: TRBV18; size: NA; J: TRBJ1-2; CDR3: CASSPRKGDGYTF; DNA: TGTGCCAGCTCACCACGGAAGGGGGATGGCTACACCTTC
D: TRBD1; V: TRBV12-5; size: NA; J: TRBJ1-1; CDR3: CASGLAPGTVWAFF; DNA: TGTGCTAGTGGTTTGGCACCCGGGACAGTTTGGGCTTTCTTT
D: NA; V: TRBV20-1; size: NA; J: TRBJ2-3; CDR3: CSASGGGSTDTQYF; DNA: TGCAGTGCTAGTGGAGGGGGCAGCACAGATACGCAGTATTTT
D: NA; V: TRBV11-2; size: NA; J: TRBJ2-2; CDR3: CASSSSYRDGELFF; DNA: TGTGCCAGCAGCTCTTCCTACAGGGACGGGGAGCTGTTTTTT
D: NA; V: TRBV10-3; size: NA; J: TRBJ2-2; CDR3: CAISVGHTTGELFF; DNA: TGTGCCATCAGTGTGGGACATACCACCGGGGAGCTGTTTTTT
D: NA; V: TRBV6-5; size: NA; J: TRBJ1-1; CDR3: CASSYGGVNTEAFF; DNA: TGTGCCAGCAGTTACGGGGGCGTGAACACTGAAGCTTTCTTT
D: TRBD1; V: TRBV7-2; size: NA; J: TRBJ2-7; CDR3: CASSALNRGNEQYF; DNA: TGTGCCAGCAGCGCCCTCAACAGGGGCAACGAGCAGTACTTC
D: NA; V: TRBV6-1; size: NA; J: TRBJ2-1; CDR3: CASSEGTPNNEQFF; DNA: TGTGCCAGCAGTGAAGGGACACCTAACAATGAGCAGTTCTTC
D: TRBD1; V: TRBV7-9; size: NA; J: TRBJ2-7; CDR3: CASSRQGASGREQYF; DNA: TGTGCCAGCAGCCGACAGGGGGCCTCCGGACGCGAGCAGTACTTC
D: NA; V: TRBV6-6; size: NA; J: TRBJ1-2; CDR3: CASSLQGRSGYTF; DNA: TGTGCCAGCAGCCTCCAGGGTCGTAGTGGCTACACCTTC
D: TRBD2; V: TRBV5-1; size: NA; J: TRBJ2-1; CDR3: CASSLGTSGDGEQFF; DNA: TGCGCCAGCAGCTTAGGAACTAGCGGTGACGGAGAGCAGTTCTTC
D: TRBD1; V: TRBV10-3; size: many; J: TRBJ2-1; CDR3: CAISRGRYNEQFF; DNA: TGTGCCATCAGCAGGGGGCGATACAATGAGCAGTTCTTC
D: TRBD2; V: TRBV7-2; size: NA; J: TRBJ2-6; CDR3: CASRSGGAGANVLTF; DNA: TGTGCCAGCAGGAGCGGGGGAGCTGGGGCCAACGTCCTGACTTTC
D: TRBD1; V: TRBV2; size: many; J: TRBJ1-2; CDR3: CASSERSTGGAYYGYTF; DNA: TGTGCCAGCAGTGAAAGGTCGACAGGGGGCGCTTACTATGGCTACACCTTC
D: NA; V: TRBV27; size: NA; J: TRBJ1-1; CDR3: CASSFYEHTEAFF; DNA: TGTGCCAGCAGTTTCTACGAGCACACTGAAGCTTTCTTT
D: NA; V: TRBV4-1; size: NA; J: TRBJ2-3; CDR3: CASSHGPLAGIWTDGTDTQYF; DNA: TGCGCCAGCAGCCACGGACCTCTCGCAGGTATATGGACTGACGGGACAGATACGCAGTATTTT
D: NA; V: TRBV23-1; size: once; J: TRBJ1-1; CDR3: CASSPDEGGRGTEAFF; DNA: TGCGCCAGCAGTCCCGATGAGGGGGGGAGGGGCACTGAAGCTTTCTTT
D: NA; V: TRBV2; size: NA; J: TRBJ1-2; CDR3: CASSVLLSGYTF; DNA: TGTGCCAGCAGTGTTTTACTTTCAGGCTACACCTTC
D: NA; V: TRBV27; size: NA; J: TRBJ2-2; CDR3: CASSLRQPTSNTGELFF; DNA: TGTGCCAGCAGTTTACGGCAGCCGACTTCGAACACCGGGGAGCTGTTTTTT